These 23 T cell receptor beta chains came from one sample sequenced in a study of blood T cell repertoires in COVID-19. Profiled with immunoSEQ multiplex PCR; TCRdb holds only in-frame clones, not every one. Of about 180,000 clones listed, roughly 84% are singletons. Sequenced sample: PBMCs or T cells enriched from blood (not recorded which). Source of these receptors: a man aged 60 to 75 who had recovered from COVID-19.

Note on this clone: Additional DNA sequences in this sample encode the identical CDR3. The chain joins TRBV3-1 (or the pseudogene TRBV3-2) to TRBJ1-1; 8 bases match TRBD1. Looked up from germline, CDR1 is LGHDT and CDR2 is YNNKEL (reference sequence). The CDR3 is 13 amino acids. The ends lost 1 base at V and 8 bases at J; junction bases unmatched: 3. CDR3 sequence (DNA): TGTGCCAGCAGCCAAGCCCGGGACAGGGAAGCTTTCTTT. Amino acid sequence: CASSQARDREAFF.

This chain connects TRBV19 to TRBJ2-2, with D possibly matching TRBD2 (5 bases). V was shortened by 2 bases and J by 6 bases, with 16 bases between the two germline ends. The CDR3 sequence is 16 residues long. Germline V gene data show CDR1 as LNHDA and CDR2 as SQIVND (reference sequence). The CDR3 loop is CASSISWGASPGELFF. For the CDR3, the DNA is TGTGCCAGTAGTATAAGTTGGGGAGCGAGCCCCGGGGAGCTGTTTTTT.

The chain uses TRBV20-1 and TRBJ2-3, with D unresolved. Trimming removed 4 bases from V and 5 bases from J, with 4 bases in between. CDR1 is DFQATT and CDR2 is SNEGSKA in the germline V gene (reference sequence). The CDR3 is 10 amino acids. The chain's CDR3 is CSAKLDTQYF. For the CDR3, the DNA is TGCAGTGCTAAGCTAGATACGCAGTATTTT.

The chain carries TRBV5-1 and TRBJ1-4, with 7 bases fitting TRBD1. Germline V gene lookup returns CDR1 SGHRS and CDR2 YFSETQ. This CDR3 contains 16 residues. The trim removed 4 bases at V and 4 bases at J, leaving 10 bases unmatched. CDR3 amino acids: CASSIQTGVVNEKLFF. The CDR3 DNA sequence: TGCGCCAGCAGCATACAAACAGGGGTAGTTAATGAAAAACTGTTTTTT.

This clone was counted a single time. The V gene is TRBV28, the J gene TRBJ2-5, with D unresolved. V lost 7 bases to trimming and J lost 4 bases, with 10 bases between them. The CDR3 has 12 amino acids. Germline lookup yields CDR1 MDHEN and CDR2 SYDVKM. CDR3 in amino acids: CASTSGGETQYF. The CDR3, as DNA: TGTGCCAGCACATCGGGTGGAGAGACCCAGTACTTC.

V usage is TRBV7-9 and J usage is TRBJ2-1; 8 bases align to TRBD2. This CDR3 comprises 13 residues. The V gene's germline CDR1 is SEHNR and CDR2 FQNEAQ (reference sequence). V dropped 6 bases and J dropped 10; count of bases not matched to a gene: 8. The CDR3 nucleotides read TGTGCCAGCAGAGAACTAGCGGCTACCGAGCAGTTCTTC. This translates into CASRELAATEQFF.

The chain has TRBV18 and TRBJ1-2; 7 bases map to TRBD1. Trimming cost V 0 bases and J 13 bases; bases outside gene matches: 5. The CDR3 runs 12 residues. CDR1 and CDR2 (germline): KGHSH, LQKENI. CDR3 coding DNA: TGTGCCAGCTCACCACCGACAGGGATGTCCACCTTC. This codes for CASSPPTGMSTF.

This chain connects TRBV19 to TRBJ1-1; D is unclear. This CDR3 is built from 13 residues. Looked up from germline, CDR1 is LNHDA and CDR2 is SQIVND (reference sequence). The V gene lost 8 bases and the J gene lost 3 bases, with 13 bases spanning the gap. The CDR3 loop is CASWGAADTEAFF. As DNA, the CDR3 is TGTGCCAGTTGGGGAGCGGCGGACACTGAAGCTTTCTTT. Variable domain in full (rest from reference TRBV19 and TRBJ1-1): DGGITQSPKYLFRKEGQNVTLSCEQNLNHDAMYWYRQDPGQGLRLIYYSQIVNDFQKGDIAEGYSVSREKKESFPLTVTSAQKNPTAFYLCASWGAADTEAFFGQGTRLTVV.

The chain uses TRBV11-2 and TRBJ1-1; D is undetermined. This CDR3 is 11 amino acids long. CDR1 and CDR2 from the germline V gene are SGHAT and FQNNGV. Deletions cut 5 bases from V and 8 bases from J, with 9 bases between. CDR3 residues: CASSPMREAFF. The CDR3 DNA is TGTGCCAGCAGCCCCATGCGGGAAGCTTTCTTT.

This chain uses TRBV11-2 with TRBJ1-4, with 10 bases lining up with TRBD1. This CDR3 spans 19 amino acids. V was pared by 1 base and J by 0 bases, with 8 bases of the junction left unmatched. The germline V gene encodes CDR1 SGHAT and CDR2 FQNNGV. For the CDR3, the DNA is TGTGCCAGCAGCTTAGGTTGGGGGACAGGGGCCGCAACTAATGAAAAACTGTTTTTT. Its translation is CASSLGWGTGAATNEKLFF.

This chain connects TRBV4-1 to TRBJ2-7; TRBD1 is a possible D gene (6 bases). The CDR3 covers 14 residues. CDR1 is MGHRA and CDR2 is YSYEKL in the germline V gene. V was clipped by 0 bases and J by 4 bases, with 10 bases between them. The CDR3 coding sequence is TGCGCCAGCAGCCAAGATTACAGGGTTTACGAGCAGTACTTC. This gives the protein CASSQDYRVYEQYF.

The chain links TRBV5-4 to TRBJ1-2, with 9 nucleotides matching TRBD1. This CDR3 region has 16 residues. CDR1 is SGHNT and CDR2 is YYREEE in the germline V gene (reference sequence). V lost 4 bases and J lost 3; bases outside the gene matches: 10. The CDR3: CASSGGGTGWDYGYTF. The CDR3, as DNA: TGTGCCAGCAGCGGCGGGGGGACAGGGTGGGACTATGGCTACACCTTC.

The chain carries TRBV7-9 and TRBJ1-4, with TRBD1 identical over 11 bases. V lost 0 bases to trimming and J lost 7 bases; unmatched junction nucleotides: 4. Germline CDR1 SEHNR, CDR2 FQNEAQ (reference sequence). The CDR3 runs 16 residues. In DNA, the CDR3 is TGTGCCAGCAGCTTAGCGACCGGGACAGGGGGTGAAAAACTGTTTTTT. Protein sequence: CASSLATGTGGEKLFF.

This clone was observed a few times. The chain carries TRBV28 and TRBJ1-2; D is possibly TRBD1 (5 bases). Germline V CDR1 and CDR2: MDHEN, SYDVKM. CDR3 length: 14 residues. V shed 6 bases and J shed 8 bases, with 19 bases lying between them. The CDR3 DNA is TGTGCCAGCAGCCCCCTACAGGTCCATGGGGGCTACACCTTC. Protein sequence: CASSPLQVHGGYTF.

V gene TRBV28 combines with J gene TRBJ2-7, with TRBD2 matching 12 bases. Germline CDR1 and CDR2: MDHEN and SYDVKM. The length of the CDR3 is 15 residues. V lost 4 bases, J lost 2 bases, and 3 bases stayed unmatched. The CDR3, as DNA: TGTGCCAGCAGTTCCAGGACTAGCGGGACCTACGAGCAGTACTTC. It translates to CASSSRTSGTYEQYF.

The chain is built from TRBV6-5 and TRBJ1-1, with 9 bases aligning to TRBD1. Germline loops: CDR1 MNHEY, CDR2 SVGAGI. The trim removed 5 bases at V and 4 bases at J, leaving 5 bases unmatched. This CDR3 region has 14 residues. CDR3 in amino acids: CASSPTGGSTEAFF. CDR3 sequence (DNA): TGTGCCAGCAGTCCGACAGGGGGTTCCACTGAAGCTTTCTTT.

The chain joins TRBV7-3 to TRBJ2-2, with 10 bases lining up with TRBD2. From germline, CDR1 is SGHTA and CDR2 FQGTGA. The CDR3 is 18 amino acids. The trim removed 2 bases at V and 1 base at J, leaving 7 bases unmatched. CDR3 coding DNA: TGTGCCAGCAGCTTAGGGACGAGGACTAGCGGGAACACCGGGGAGCTGTTTTTT. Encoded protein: CASSLGTRTSGNTGELFF.

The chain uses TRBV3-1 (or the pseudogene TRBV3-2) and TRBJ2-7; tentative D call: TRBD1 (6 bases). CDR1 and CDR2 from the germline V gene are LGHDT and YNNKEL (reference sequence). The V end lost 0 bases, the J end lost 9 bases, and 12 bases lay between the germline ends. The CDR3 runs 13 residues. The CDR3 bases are TGTGCCAGCAGCCAAGATCTAACAGGGTCGCAGTACTTC. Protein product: CASSQDLTGSQYF.

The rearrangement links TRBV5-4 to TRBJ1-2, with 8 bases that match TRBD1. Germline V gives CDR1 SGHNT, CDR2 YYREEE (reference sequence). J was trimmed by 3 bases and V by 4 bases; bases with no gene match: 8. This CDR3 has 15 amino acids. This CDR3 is CASSVGQGSDYGYTF. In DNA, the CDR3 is TGTGCCAGCAGCGTCGGACAGGGCTCCGACTATGGCTACACCTTC.

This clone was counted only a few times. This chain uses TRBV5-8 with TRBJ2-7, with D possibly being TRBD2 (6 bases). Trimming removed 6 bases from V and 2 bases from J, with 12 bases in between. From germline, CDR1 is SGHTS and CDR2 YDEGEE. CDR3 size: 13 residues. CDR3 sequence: CASNRRGPYEQYF. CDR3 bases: TGTGCCAGCAACCGGCGGGGACCCTACGAGCAGTACTTC.

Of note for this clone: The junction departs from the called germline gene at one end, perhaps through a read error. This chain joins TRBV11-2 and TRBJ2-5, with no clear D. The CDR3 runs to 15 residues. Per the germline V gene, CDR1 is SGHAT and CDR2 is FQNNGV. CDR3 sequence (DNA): TGTGCCAGCACCTTAATACAGCATGTACAAGAGACCCAGTACTTC. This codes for CASTLIQHVQETQYF.

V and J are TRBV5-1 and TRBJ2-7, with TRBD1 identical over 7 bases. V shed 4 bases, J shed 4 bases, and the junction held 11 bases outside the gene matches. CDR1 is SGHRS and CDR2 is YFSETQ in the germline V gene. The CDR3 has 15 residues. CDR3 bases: TGCGCCAGCAGCACAGGGACAGCGGAATTATACGAGCAGTACTTC. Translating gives CASSTGTAELYEQYF.

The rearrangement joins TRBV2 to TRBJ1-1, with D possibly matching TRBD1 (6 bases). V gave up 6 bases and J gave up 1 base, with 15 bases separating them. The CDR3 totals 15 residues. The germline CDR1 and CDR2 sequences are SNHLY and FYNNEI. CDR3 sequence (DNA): TGTGCCAGCAGATACTCAGGGGCCCCGAACACTGAAGCTTTCTTT. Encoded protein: CASRYSGAPNTEAFF.